This passage covers 10 T cell receptor beta chains from one sample sequenced in a study of OX40 agonist ivuxolimab in advanced cancers. Measured with immunoSEQ multiplex PCR; TCRdb has only the in-frame clones, and not every one. This repertoire shows about 66,000 clones, approximately 92% found once; its top ten account for more than 13%. The sample in question was CD4+ or CD8+ T cells sorted from blood, obtained in a trial of the OX40 agonist ivuxolimab. Receptors were obtained from an adult with an advanced solid tumor such as melanoma, head and neck, liver or kidney cancer.

This sequence joins TRBV7-7 and TRBJ2-5; 11 bases are shared with TRBD2. Germline CDR1 and CDR2: SSHAT and FNYEAQ (reference sequence). Trimming cost V 2 bases and J 1 base; bases outside gene matches: 3. The CDR3 has 16 amino acids. The CDR3 sequence: CASSLRLAGLQETQYF. Here the CDR3 DNA reads TGTGCCAGCAGCTTAAGACTAGCGGGACTCCAAGAGACCCAGTACTTC.

The chain couples TRBV5-1 to TRBJ2-1; D is ambiguous. The CDR3 length is 15 residues. Trimming left V 4 bases short and J 0 bases short, with 11 bases between. Germline assignment: CDR1 SGHRS and CDR2 YFSETQ. CDR3 loop: CASSPRSSSYNEQFF. The CDR3 DNA sequence: TGCGCCAGCAGCCCGCGGAGTAGCTCCTACAATGAGCAGTTCTTC.

The V and J genes are TRBV9 and TRBJ2-2, with 8 bases fitting TRBD2. In germline, CDR1 is SGDLS, CDR2 YYNGEE. The CDR3 is 15 residues long. V trimming: 0 bases; J trimming: 2 bases; junction bases outside the gene matches: 0. CDR3 bases: TGTGCCAGCAGCGTAGGGACTAGCAACACCGGGGAGCTGTTTTTT. It specifies CASSVGTSNTGELFF.

The V call is TRBV7-8, the J call TRBJ2-7, with 10 bases aligning to TRBD1. Germline V lookup: CDR1 SGHVS, CDR2 FQNEAQ. The CDR3 extends over 15 amino acids. Trimming took 7 bases from V and 3 from J; bases not matched to a gene: 9. CDR3 in amino acids: CASTLGRTGGYEQYF. CDR3 coding DNA: TGTGCCAGCACCCTAGGGAGGACAGGGGGCTACGAGCAGTACTTC.

The chain links TRBV7-8 to TRBJ2-7, with D unresolved. Germline values: CDR1 SGHVS, CDR2 FQNEAQ. Trimming removed 3 bases from V and 1 base from J, with 7 bases in between. This CDR3 region has 13 residues. CDR3 nucleotides: TGTGCCAGCAGCTTCCATACTTCCTACGAGCAGTACTTC. Its translation: CASSFHTSYEQYF.

CDR3 nucleotide sequence: TGCGCCAGCAGCTTAGGAGCGGGCGAGCAGTACTTC. This codes for CASSLGAGEQYF. The V and J genes are TRBV5-1 and TRBJ2-7; TRBD2 is a possible D gene (6 bases). V was clipped by 2 bases and J by 6 bases, with 9 bases between them. The CDR3 consists of 12 residues. CDR1 and CDR2 (germline): SGHRS, YFSETQ.

The chain recombines TRBV18 with TRBJ2-5, with D possibly called TRBD1 or TRBD2 (6 bases each). Germline V gives CDR1 KGHSH, CDR2 LQKENI. The V gene lost 3 bases and the J gene lost 4 bases, with 15 bases spanning the gap. The CDR3 is 15 residues long. The CDR3 sequence is CASSPGGLMGETQYF. The CDR3 region has the DNA TGTGCCAGCTCACCTGGGGGGCTGATGGGAGAGACCCAGTACTTC.

The rearrangement joins TRBV4-1 to TRBJ2-7; D is unresolved. V was cut by 4 bases and J by 5 bases, with 9 bases left in between. There are 12 residues in the CDR3. The V gene's germline CDR1 is MGHRA and CDR2 YSYEKL. The CDR3 sequence is CASSPSYHEQYF. The DNA for the CDR3 is TGCGCCAGCAGCCCTTCTTACCACGAGCAGTACTTC.

The V call is TRBV7-9, the J call TRBJ1-5; D call uncertain. V was clipped by 5 bases and J by 7 bases, with 18 bases between them. In germline, CDR1 is SEHNR, CDR2 FQNEAQ (reference sequence). This CDR3 region has 15 residues. The CDR3 DNA follows: TGTGCCAGCAGCCCGGGTTCAGCCCCGGGACAGCCCCAGCATTTT. Its translation: CASSPGSAPGQPQHF.

The chain uses TRBV28 and TRBJ1-2; D remains unclear. There are 12 residues in the CDR3. Trimming took off 3 bases at V and 3 bases at J, with 5 bases between the two ends. Germline CDR1 MDHEN, CDR2 SYDVKM. The CDR3 DNA is TGTGCCAGCAGTTTGAAGGACTATGGCTACACCTTC. Its protein product is CASSLKDYGYTF.